This paragraph covers one T cell receptor (beta chain) sequence. The germline gives CDR1 MNHEY, CDR2 SVGAGI. This CDR3 spans 16 amino acids. Trimming shortened V by 0 bases and J by 1 base, and 10 bases separated the two germline ends. These data originate in a study of blood T cell repertoires in COVID-19. Study information: Italy, Spain and the United States were the sources of the convalescent and acute COVID-19 samples. PBMCs, B-cell-depleted T cells, or T cells were the source of the cDNA or gDNA that made up the material.

Original handling: The authors estimated nucleated cell counts from reference gene primer amplification. The assay was immunoSEQ multiplex PCR, and TCRdb's table has in-frame clones only and misses some. V and J calls and clone size are given by that table; D and trimming were obtained from the DNA. The table lists more than 200,000 clones, 85% to 90% of them singletons, with 2% to 2.5% in the top ten. This clonotype was sampled from a woman aged 50 to 65 with acute or convalescent COVID-19. Sequencing was done on a sample of peripheral blood. The chain links TRBV6-5 to TRBJ1-5; no clear D gene. The CDR3 is CASSYSGPPSNQPQHF. The CDR3 bases are TGTGCCAGCAGTTACTCGGGCCCTCCCAGCAATCAGCCCCAGCATTTT.